The next 17 T cell receptor beta chains were all read from a single sample in a study of cytomegalovirus exposure and HLA in healthy donors. PCR amplification relied on 60 Vbeta primers (plus 13 Jbeta primers). Produced via immunoSEQ multiplex PCR; TCRdb's table is partial and in-frame only. The repertoire consists of around 110,000 clones, with 81% occurring once and the leading ten covering 2% to 2.5%. The specimen was PBMCs. Receptors were obtained from a young man in good health and CMV-seronegative.

This sequence joins TRBV6-5 and TRBJ2-7, with a possible D match to TRBD1 (6 bases). Germline V lookup: CDR1 MNHEY, CDR2 SVGAGI. The CDR3 contains 14 residues. Deletions cut 6 bases from V and 4 bases from J, with 16 bases between. CDR3 residues: CASRRTGPEYEQYF. The CDR3, as DNA: TGTGCCAGCAGGCGAACAGGGCCGGAATACGAGCAGTACTTC.

This rearrangement joins TRBV2 to TRBJ1-2; TRBD1 is a possible D gene (6 bases). Germline assignment: CDR1 SNHLY and CDR2 FYNNEI. The CDR3 runs 13 residues. Trimming cost V 5 bases and J 8 bases, with 15 bases left between them. The CDR3 nucleotides are TGTGCCAGCAGTCCCGACAGGTTAGGAGGCTACACCTTC. This encodes CASSPDRLGGYTF.

V and J are TRBV28 and TRBJ2-7; 10 bases are a match to TRBD1. The CDR3 runs 14 residues. Trimming took 5 bases from V and 5 from J; bases not matched to a gene: 6. The V gene's germline CDR1 is MDHEN and CDR2 SYDVKM. The CDR3 loop is CASSILGTGDEQYF. The CDR3 DNA is TGTGCCAGCAGTATCCTTGGGACAGGGGACGAGCAGTACTTC. Drawing the rest from reference TRBV28 and TRBJ2-7, the complete variable domain is DVKVTQSSRYLVKRTGEKVFLECVQDMDHENMFWYRQDPGLGLRLIYFSYDVKMKEKGDIPEGYSVSREKKERFSLILESASTNQTSMYLCASSILGTGDEQYFGPGTRLTVT.

This rearrangement joins TRBV7-9 to TRBJ1-4, with 9 bases identical to TRBD1. The V and J ends lost 3 bases and 4 bases, in that order; junction bases with no gene match: 0. CDR1 and CDR2 (germline): SEHNR, FQNEAQ (reference sequence). The CDR3 spans 14 residues. The CDR3 DNA sequence: TGTGCCAGCAGCTTGGACAGGGGTAATGAAAAACTGTTTTTT. As protein: CASSLDRGNEKLFF. The variable domain in full, with the rest retrieved from reference TRBV7-9 and TRBJ1-4, is DTGVSQNPRHKITKRGQNVTFRCDPISEHNRLYWYRQTLGQGPEFLTYFQNEAQLEKSRLLSDRFSAERPKGSFSTLEIQRTEQGDSAMYLCASSLDRGNEKLFFGSGTQLSVL.

This clone was counted between two and nine times. The chain recombines TRBV6-5 with TRBJ2-7; TRBD1 is a possible D gene (5 bases). Trimming pared 4 bases from V and 3 bases from J, leaving 7 bases between. The CDR3 sequence is 12 residues long. CDR1 MNHEY and CDR2 SVGAGI come from the germline V gene. CDR3 sequence reads: CASSLDSYEQYF. CDR3 bases: TGTGCCAGCAGTTTAGACAGCTACGAGCAGTACTTC.

V and J are TRBV18 and TRBJ2-6; D might be TRBD1 (6 bases). CDR1 is KGHSH, CDR2 LQKENI, per germline. Trimming pared 2 bases from V and 1 base from J, leaving 6 bases between. This CDR3 is built from 15 residues. DNA for the CDR3: TGTGCCAGCTCACCAACAGGGTCTGGGGCCAACGTCCTGACTTTC. It translates to CASSPTGSGANVLTF.

The CDR3 nucleotides are TGTGCCAGTAGTCCCAACGGGTCCGGAGGGCAGCAGCCCCAGCATTTT. Its translation: CASSPNGSGGQQPQHF. This chain joins TRBV19 and TRBJ1-5; D gene ambiguous. Trimming pared 5 bases from V and 7 bases from J, leaving 21 bases between. Germline V gives CDR1 LNHDA, CDR2 SQIVND (reference sequence). The CDR3 contains 16 residues.

There are a few counts of this clone. The chain joins TRBV9 to TRBJ2-7; D perhaps matches TRBD2 (7 bases). Germline CDR1 is SGDLS and CDR2 is YYNGEE. The CDR3 consists of 14 residues. With 3 bases removed from V and 2 bases from J, the gap between germline ends came to 12 bases. In DNA, the CDR3 is TGTGCCAGCAGCGAGAGAGGGGGGGCCTACGAGCAGTACTTC. Its translation is CASSERGGAYEQYF.

The chain combines TRBV6-5 with TRBJ2-1, with TRBD1 matching 8 bases. Germline CDR1 is MNHEY and CDR2 is SVGAGI. This CDR3 is built from 15 residues. V gave up 6 bases and J gave up 2 bases; unmatched junction bases: 6. CDR3 DNA: TGTGCCAGCAGCCGAGGACAGGGACCCTACAATGAGCAGTTCTTC. Its protein product is CASSRGQGPYNEQFF.

The chain couples TRBV28 to TRBJ2-7; 11 nucleotides match TRBD2. In germline, CDR1 is MDHEN, CDR2 SYDVKM. CDR3 length: 15 amino acids. V gave up 5 bases and J gave up 0 bases; unmatched junction bases: 3. The CDR3 coding sequence is TGTGCCAGCAGTCCAACTAGCGGGGGCTCCTACGAGCAGTACTTC. This gives the protein CASSPTSGGSYEQYF.

This clone has just one count. V and J are TRBV30 and TRBJ1-3; 8 bases fit TRBD1. CDR3 length: 16 residues. Germline CDR1 is GTSNPN and CDR2 is SVGIG (reference sequence). After removal of 4 bases from V and 2 bases from J, the junction contained 10 bases not matched to a gene. CDR3 nucleotide sequence: TGTGCCTGGAACCATCCGGACAGGGTCCCTGGAAACACCATATATTTT. Amino acids: CAWNHPDRVPGNTIYF. Complete variable domain (other parts from reference TRBV30 and TRBJ1-3): SQTIHQWPATLVQPVGSPLSLECTVEGTSNPNLYWYRQAAGRGLQLLFYSVGIGQISSEVPQNLSASRPQDRQFILSSKKLLLSDSGFYLCAWNHPDRVPGNTIYFGEGSWLTVV.

The chain carries TRBV14 and TRBJ1-2; possibly TRBD1 for D (6 bases). V was trimmed by 1 base and J by 4 bases, leaving 7 bases between them. The CDR3 length is 13 residues. The germline CDR1 and CDR2 sequences are SGHDN and FVKESK. This CDR3 reads CASSQGGPYGYTF. CDR3 nucleotide sequence: TGTGCCAGCAGCCAAGGGGGGCCCTATGGCTACACCTTC. The full variable domain, in which reference TRBV14 and TRBJ1-2 provide the parts outside the CDR3, is EAGVTQFPSHSVIEKGQTVTLRCDPISGHDNLYWYRRVMGKEIKFLLHFVKESKQDESGMPNNRFLAERTGGTYSTLKVQPAELEDSGVYFCASSQGGPYGYTFGSGTRLTVV.

The V call is TRBV28, the J call TRBJ2-7; 10 bases map to TRBD2. The germline gives CDR1 MDHEN, CDR2 SYDVKM. Trimming at V came to 1 base and at J to 5 bases, leaving 8 bases not matched to a gene. The CDR3 has 16 residues. The CDR3 sequence is CASSLFSSGSRDEQYF. Written as DNA, the CDR3 is TGTGCCAGCAGTTTATTTTCTAGCGGGAGCCGGGACGAGCAGTACTTC. Filled out from reference TRBV28 and TRBJ2-7, the complete variable domain reads DVKVTQSSRYLVKRTGEKVFLECVQDMDHENMFWYRQDPGLGLRLIYFSYDVKMKEKGDIPEGYSVSREKKERFSLILESASTNQTSMYLCASSLFSSGSRDEQYFGPGTRLTVT.

The chain is built from TRBV2 and TRBJ2-1; possible D gene TRBD1, 6 bases. Per germline, CDR1 SNHLY and CDR2 FYNNEI. The CDR3 sequence is 12 residues long. Trimming removed 10 bases from V and 8 bases from J, with 15 bases in between. The CDR3 nucleotides read TGTGCCACCCTTGACAGGAGCGATGAGCAGTTCTTC. The encoded protein is CATLDRSDEQFF. The full variable domain, rest sourced from reference TRBV2 and TRBJ2-1, is EPEVTQTPSHQVTQMGQEVILRCVPISNHLYFYWYRQILGQKVEFLVSFYNNEISEKSEIFDDQFSVERPDGSNFTLKIRSTKLEDSAMYFCATLDRSDEQFFGPGTRLTVL.

This chain connects TRBV7-9 to TRBJ2-3; 9 bases line up with TRBD2. The V segment lost 1 base and the J segment 6 bases; nucleotides outside the gene matches: 5. The CDR3 has 15 amino acids. Germline values: CDR1 SEHNR, CDR2 FQNEAQ (reference sequence). The CDR3 region has the DNA TGTGCCAGCAGCTTAGGGAACAGCGGGGGGGATACGCAGTATTTT. This gives the protein CASSLGNSGGDTQYF. Looking up the rest from reference TRBV7-9 and TRBJ2-3 gives the full variable domain: DTGVSQNPRHKITKRGQNVTFRCDPISEHNRLYWYRQTLGQGPEFLTYFQNEAQLEKSRLLSDRFSAERPKGSFSTLEIQRTEQGDSAMYLCASSLGNSGGDTQYFGPGTRLTVL.

The sample holds one count of this clone. The J gene is TRBJ1-1, the V gene TRBV2; TRBD1 matches at 8 bases. The V segment lost 2 bases and the J segment 0 bases; nucleotides outside the gene matches: 11. Germline assignment: CDR1 SNHLY and CDR2 FYNNEI. This CDR3 spans 18 amino acids. The CDR3 DNA reads TGTGCCAGCAGTGAATGGGACAGGCTTCCCAATCTGAACACTGAAGCTTTCTTT. It encodes CASSEWDRLPNLNTEAFF.

The V and J genes are TRBV11-2 and TRBJ1-2; D is ambiguous. V was cut by 5 bases and J by 5 bases, with 9 bases left in between. Per germline, CDR1 SGHAT and CDR2 FQNNGV. The CDR3 contains 12 residues. CDR3 in amino acids: CASSPNMYGYTF. CDR3 bases: TGTGCCAGCAGCCCGAACATGTATGGCTACACCTTC. The variable domain in full, with the rest retrieved from reference TRBV11-2 and TRBJ1-2, is EAGVAQSPRYKIIEKRQSVAFWCNPISGHATLYWYQQILGQGPKLLIQFQNNGVVDDSQLPKDRFSAERLKGVDSTLKIQPAKLEDSAVYLCASSPNMYGYTFGSGTRLTVV.